This T cell receptor (beta chain) was obtained from a study of T-cell reconstitution after alpha-beta-depleted transplantation in children (dated by TCRdb to the mid-2010s). At the level of the whole study: Using TCR repertoire profiling, the study followed T-cell immune reconstitution in a quantitative way in children after TCRalphabeta/CD19-depleted allogeneic hematopoietic cell transplantation.

Preparation of the library involved PCR. Sequenced using an Illumina HiSeq 2500. TCR library preparation used molecular barcoding, with unique molecular identifiers applied to normalize quantification of the TCRbeta repertoire. The public reads were run again by TCRdb, first through fastp at Q25 and then through MiXCR, and only productive beta chains were kept. When rows share a CDR3 protein, they turn into one entry using the most common DNA and genes. This sample has 500,000 to 600,000 distinct CDR3 sequences in its table, and roughly 18% of those were observed once. 2.5% to 3.5% of the sample belongs to the ten largest clones. The CDR3, from cysteine to phenylalanine, totals 18 residues. Kept here is only the CDR3 DNA, which spans 54 bases and is read in frame from base 1. CDR1 and CDR2 were assigned from the germline V gene as SGHRS and YFSETQ. The V end loses 0 bases and the J end loses 2 bases, and a stretch of 18 bases separates them.

Of note for this clonotype: Which antigen it targets is not known. Per-base quality was not reported, and no clone a single base away is much larger than it.

The clonotype originates from a human donor who donated a stem cell graft to a child with acute lymphoblastic leukemia. The specimen was PBMCs from the stem cell graft donor, collected from the stem cell graft. Recombination joined TRBV5-1 with TRBJ1-5; D gene: possibly TRBD1, on 5 matching bases. The bases are TGCGCCAGCAGCTTGGGCGTCGTGGGGGATTTGGGCAATCAGCCCCAGCATTTT. This sequence encodes CASSLGVVGDLGNQPQHF.